The 18 T cell receptor beta chains below come from one sample, sequenced in a study of T cell changes during pregnancy in multiple sclerosis. The method was immunoSEQ multiplex PCR; TCRdb's version includes in-frame clones alone and lacks a portion of them. The profile shows some 70,000 clones, approximately 91% of them singletons. The material was peripheral blood, obtained in the first trimester of pregnancy. The receptors here all came from a female donor with multiple sclerosis, enrolled in a pregnancy study.

This chain connects TRBV27 to TRBJ2-3, with D possibly TRBD2 on 6 matching bases. The CDR3 contains 16 residues. Germline V gene lookup returns CDR1 MNHEY and CDR2 SMNVEV (reference sequence). Trimming left V 5 bases short and J 0 bases short, with 15 bases between. CDR3 amino acids: CASSAVPGLSTDTQYF. CDR3 nucleotide sequence: TGTGCCAGCAGTGCGGTGCCGGGACTCAGCACAGATACGCAGTATTTT.

The CDR3 DNA reads TGTGCCAGTAGTATGCTAGCGGGAGTAACAAACAATGAGCAGTTCTTC. Translation: CASSMLAGVTNNEQFF. This sequence joins TRBV19 and TRBJ2-1, with 10 nucleotides matching TRBD2. The CDR3 runs to 16 residues. V was pared by 3 bases and J by 5 bases, with 7 bases of the junction left unmatched. Germline CDR1 is LNHDA and CDR2 is SQIVND (reference sequence).

DNA of the CDR3: TGTGCCAGCAGTTTCGACAGGAGTAATGAAAAACTGTTTTTT. This translates into CASSFDRSNEKLFF. V and J are TRBV27 and TRBJ1-4, with a weak D call TRBD1 (6 bases). The CDR3 contains 14 residues. Germline lookup yields CDR1 MNHEY and CDR2 SMNVEV (reference sequence). The ends were cut back, 3 bases at V and 4 bases at J, with 9 bases in the middle.

The chain uses TRBV6-5 and TRBJ2-5; 8 nucleotides align to TRBD1. Germline V gene sequence: CDR1 MNHEY, CDR2 SVGAGI. The J segment lost 5 bases and the V segment lost 8 bases, leaving 10 bases of the junction unmatched. The CDR3 spans 14 residues. CDR3 sequence reads: CASGGQGARETQYF. In DNA, the CDR3 is TGTGCCAGCGGGGGGCAGGGGGCACGTGAGACCCAGTACTTC.

The genes are TRBV4-1 and TRBJ2-7; 10 bases line up with TRBD1. The ends lost 4 bases at V and 5 bases at J; junction bases unmatched: 8. CDR3 length: 15 amino acids. Per germline, CDR1 MGHRA and CDR2 YSYEKL. The CDR3 DNA reads TGCGCCAGCAGCCGAGGGACAGGGGTGTTCGACGAGCAGTACTTC. This translates into CASSRGTGVFDEQYF.

The J gene is TRBJ2-5, the V gene TRBV2; tentatively, D is TRBD2 (6 bases). The germline V gene has CDR1 SNHLY and CDR2 FYNNEI. The CDR3 sequence is 14 residues long. Trimming removed 7 bases at V and 0 bases at J, with 12 bases between. The CDR3 nucleotides read TGTGCCAGCAAGGTAGCGGTTAACCAAGAGACCCAGTACTTC. Amino acids: CASKVAVNQETQYF.

The rearrangement uses TRBV5-1 and TRBJ1-2, with 9 bases fitting TRBD1. Germline V gene sequence: CDR1 SGHRS, CDR2 YFSETQ. The V gene end was trimmed by 4 bases and the J gene end by 5 bases; junction bases not matched to a gene: 9. The CDR3 is 15 residues long. The CDR3 reads CASSMDPGQGYGYTF. In DNA, the CDR3 is TGCGCCAGCAGCATGGACCCGGGACAGGGTTATGGCTACACCTTC.

V and J are TRBV7-3 and TRBJ1-2, with TRBD1 matching over 7 bases. The CDR3 runs to 15 residues. The J segment lost 8 bases and the V segment lost 0 bases, leaving 9 bases of the junction unmatched. Germline CDR1 and CDR2: SGHTA and FQGTGA. CDR3 DNA sequence: TGTGCCAGCAGCTTAACATTCGACAGGGCGAGGGGCTACACCTTC. It is translated as CASSLTFDRARGYTF.

This sequence joins TRBV29-1 and TRBJ2-6; D remains unclear. The CDR3 runs to 16 residues. CDR1 and CDR2 (germline): SQVTM, ANQGSEA. The germline V and J ends were trimmed by 0 bases and 0 bases, with 9 bases remaining between them. The CDR3 bases are TGCAGCGTTGAAGATCCGCGGAGCTCTGGGGCCAACGTCCTGACTTTC. Its translation: CSVEDPRSSGANVLTF. Using reference TRBV29-1 and TRBJ2-6 for the parts outside the CDR3, the full variable domain is SAVISQKPSRDICQRGTSLTIQCQVDSQVTMMFWYRQQPGQSLTLIATANQGSEATYESGFVIDKFPISRPNLTFSTLTVSNMSPEDSSIYLCSVEDPRSSGANVLTFGAGSRLTVL.

CDR3 region: CASSLAYGEQFF. DNA for the CDR3: TGTGCCAGCAGCTTGGCCTACGGTGAGCAGTTCTTC. The gene calls are TRBV5-6 and TRBJ2-1; D remains unclear. Trimming left V 0 bases short and J 9 bases short, with 7 bases between. The germline V gene encodes CDR1 SGHDT and CDR2 YYEEEE. This CDR3 has 12 amino acids.

This chain's CDR3 is CASSTHLGEGETQYF. For the CDR3, the DNA is TGTGCCAGCAGTACCCACCTGGGGGAGGGGGAGACCCAGTACTTC. The chain employs TRBV6-1 and TRBJ2-5, with 7 bases fitting TRBD2. Per germline, CDR1 MNHNS and CDR2 SASEGT. The junction had 11 bases not matched to a gene; V was cut back by 5 bases and J by 5 bases. This CDR3 spans 15 amino acids.

This chain links TRBV19 with TRBJ2-3, with D possibly being TRBD2 (5 bases). The CDR3 runs to 14 residues. V gave up 4 bases and J gave up 0 bases, with 8 bases separating them. Germline V gene data show CDR1 as LNHDA and CDR2 as SQIVND (reference sequence). CDR3 in DNA: TGTGCCAGTAGTACGGGGTGGAGCACAGATACGCAGTATTTT. Its protein is CASSTGWSTDTQYF.

The gene calls are TRBV9 and TRBJ2-5; weak D call: TRBD2 (6 bases). Trimming removed 4 bases from V and 4 bases from J, with 17 bases in between. This CDR3 region has 15 residues. Looked up from germline, CDR1 is SGDLS and CDR2 is YYNGEE. For the CDR3, the DNA is TGTGCCAGCAGCTCGGCTAGCGTCGGTAGAGAGACCCAGTACTTC. This translates into CASSSASVGRETQYF.

This chain uses TRBV13 with TRBJ2-1; TRBD2 aligns across 15 bases. Germline CDR1 PRHDT, CDR2 FYEKMQ (reference sequence). CDR3 length: 18 residues. The trim removed 5 bases at V and 3 bases at J, leaving 8 bases unmatched. The CDR3 DNA is TGTGCCAGCAGCGCTTGGACTAGCGGGAGGGCCGTCTACAATGAGCAGTTCTTC. This encodes CASSAWTSGRAVYNEQFF.

J is TRBJ2-2 and V is TRBV9; D gene uncertain. Trimming left V 4 bases short and J 4 bases short, with 23 bases between. The CDR3 is 18 amino acids. Looked up from germline, CDR1 is SGDLS and CDR2 is YYNGEE. CDR3 nucleotides: TGTGCCAGCAGCCTACTACACGCGGATTGGAGAGGCACCGGGGAGCTGTTTTTT. Protein: CASSLLHADWRGTGELFF.

This clone was counted only a few times. J is TRBJ1-2 and V is TRBV14; TRBD1 agrees at 7 bases. The CDR3 is 15 residues long. Unmatched junction bases numbered 8, after V lost 4 bases and J lost 3 bases. Germline V gives CDR1 SGHDN, CDR2 FVKESK. Here the CDR3 DNA reads TGTGCCAGCAGCCCTATGACAGGGTGGGACTATGGCTACACCTTC. This codes for CASSPMTGWDYGYTF.

The chain combines TRBV21-1 with TRBJ1-1; the table assigns TRBD1, which was not confirmed against the DNA. TRBV21-1 is an annotated pseudogene. This CDR3 spans 14 amino acids. CDR3 in amino acids: CASSSQGQGAEAFF. As DNA, the CDR3 is TGTGCCAGCAGCTCCCAGGGACAGGGCGCTGAAGCTTTCTTT.

This clone has just a few counts. J is TRBJ1-1 and V is TRBV2, with 9 bases aligning to TRBD1. In germline, CDR1 is SNHLY, CDR2 FYNNEI. V lost 9 bases, J lost 5 bases, and 7 bases stayed unmatched. The CDR3 has 13 residues. CDR3 amino acids: CASVRTGETEAFF. The DNA of the CDR3 is TGTGCCAGTGTGAGGACAGGGGAAACTGAAGCTTTCTTT.